These 10 T cell receptor beta chains originate from one sample sequenced in a study of shared clonotypes between healthy human individuals. TCRdb's copy holds only in-frame clones and misses some; the assay was immunoSEQ multiplex PCR. The sample consists of approximately 1.1 million clones, approximately 80% of them appearing once. The specimen sequenced was memory CD4+ T cells from PBMCs. Subset noted: CD45RA-negative fraction. Source of these receptors: a man aged 18 to 29 in good health. Some clones in this sample may be carry-over from other donors' samples.

This chain connects TRBV10-3 to TRBJ2-7, with D hard to call. V was pared by 0 bases and J by 3 bases, with 6 bases between. CDR3 length: 13 residues. Per germline, CDR1 ENHRY and CDR2 SYGVKD. The CDR3 DNA is TGTGCCATCAGTGAGTCTGGGTTCTACGAGCAGTACTTC. It specifies CAISESGFYEQYF.

This clone was picked up a small number of times. The rearrangement joins TRBV4-1 to TRBJ2-3; D perhaps matches TRBD2 (6 bases). Germline V gives CDR1 MGHRA, CDR2 YSYEKL. The CDR3 covers 17 residues. V lost 4 bases and J lost 0, with 17 bases in between. CDR3 protein: CASSPGRGSGSTDTQYF. CDR3 in DNA: TGCGCCAGCAGCCCCGGACGTGGTAGCGGAAGCACAGATACGCAGTATTTT.

The V gene is TRBV19, the J gene TRBJ1-5; D possibly corresponds to TRBD1 (6 bases). Between the trimmed V and J ends, which lost 1 base and 0 bases, there was a span of 10 bases. Germline assignment: CDR1 LNHDA and CDR2 SQIVND (reference sequence). The length of the CDR3 is 16 residues. CDR3: CASSIGTDFSNQPQHF. CDR3 in DNA: TGTGCCAGTAGTATAGGGACAGACTTTAGCAATCAGCCCCAGCATTTT.

In its sample, this clone was seen once. This may come from a read error, since a much larger clone is one base off. Other DNA sequences in this specimen translate into the identical CDR3. The CDR3 nucleotides read TGTGCCAGCAGCTTAGGTCCAGATACGCAGTATTTT. Protein: CASSLGPDTQYF. This rearrangement joins TRBV7-2 to TRBJ2-3; D unresolved. The CDR3 runs to 12 residues. Germline lookup yields CDR1 SGHTA and CDR2 FQGNSA. With 1 base removed from V and 4 bases from J, the gap between germline ends came to 3 bases.

V usage is TRBV12-5 and J usage is TRBJ2-7; possible D gene TRBD1, 6 bases. The V and J ends lost 3 bases and 2 bases respectively, with 11 bases between them. The CDR3 runs 14 residues. Germline values: CDR1 LGHNT, CDR2 FRNRAP. CDR3 region: CASGFDTGTYEQYF. The DNA for the CDR3 is TGTGCTAGTGGTTTCGATACAGGGACCTACGAGCAGTACTTC.

This chain connects TRBV6-5 to TRBJ1-6; D is uncertain. The length of the CDR3 is 12 residues. V was pared by 5 bases and J by 12 bases, with 11 bases between. Germline loops: CDR1 MNHEY, CDR2 SVGAGI. In DNA, the CDR3 is TGTGCCAGCAGTGTCCCAGGAGGACCCCTCCACTTT. Its protein product is CASSVPGGPLHF.

The V call is TRBV18, the J call TRBJ2-6; 9 nucleotides agree with TRBD2. Unmatched junction bases numbered 9, after V lost 2 bases and J lost 1 base. The germline V gene encodes CDR1 KGHSH and CDR2 LQKENI. The CDR3 is 19 amino acids. CDR3 residues: CASSPVSGGPPSGANVLTF. The CDR3 region has the DNA TGTGCCAGCTCACCAGTCAGCGGGGGGCCCCCGTCTGGGGCCAACGTCCTGACTTTC.

This clone was counted a few times. The V gene is TRBV18, the J gene TRBJ2-1, with TRBD2 matching over 8 bases. V shed 1 base, J shed 5 bases, and the junction held 7 bases outside the gene matches. CDR3 length equals 16 residues. Germline values: CDR1 KGHSH, CDR2 LQKENI. The CDR3 loop is CASSPQVAGLDNEQFF. CDR3 nucleotide sequence: TGTGCCAGCTCACCACAGGTAGCGGGGCTAGACAATGAGCAGTTCTTC.

In this sample, this clone turned up a few times. The gene calls are TRBV2 and TRBJ2-7; possible D gene TRBD1, 6 bases. Per the germline V gene, CDR1 is SNHLY and CDR2 is FYNNEI. V shed 6 bases and J shed 1 base, with 22 bases lying between them. The CDR3 consists of 17 residues. The CDR3: CASSVLGALQGSYEQYF. As DNA, the CDR3 is TGTGCCAGCAGCGTCCTAGGGGCGCTCCAGGGGTCCTACGAGCAGTACTTC. Full variable domain (missing parts from reference TRBV2 and TRBJ2-7): EPEVTQTPSHQVTQMGQEVILRCVPISNHLYFYWYRQILGQKVEFLVSFYNNEISEKSEIFDDQFSVERPDGSNFTLKIRSTKLEDSAMYFCASSVLGALQGSYEQYFGPGTRLTVT.

The chain couples TRBV7-2 to TRBJ1-2; D gene uncertain. Germline CDR1 is SGHTA and CDR2 is FQGNSA. V was shortened by 1 base and J by 3 bases, with 6 bases between the two germline ends. The CDR3 loop spans 13 amino acids. The CDR3 nucleotides read TGTGCCAGCAGCTTAGAACCGTACTATGGCTACACCTTC. Encoded protein: CASSLEPYYGYTF. The entire variable domain, with the rest obtained from reference TRBV7-2 and TRBJ1-2, is as follows: GAGVSQSPSNKVTEKGKDVELRCDPISGHTALYWYRQSLGQGLEFLIYFQGNSAPDKSGLPSDRFSAERTGGSVSTLTIQRTQQEDSAVYLCASSLEPYYGYTFGSGTRLTVV.